This is a list of T cell receptor beta chains from one sample in a study of T cell clonotyping in hematopoietic cell transplantation. TCRdb keeps only in-frame clones here, not all; method: immunoSEQ multiplex PCR. The table has tens of thousands of clones, around 84% seen once; the top ten hold 5.9%. This sample comprised peripheral blood mononuclear cells, obtained before stem cell transplant. These receptors were collected from a man aged 55 to 70 with biphenotypic leukemia. Some clones in this sample may be carry-over from other donors' samples. Both conserved end residues are trimmed from each CDR3. D genes are given only for firm matches.

D	V	CDR3
NA	TRBV5-1	ASSPTIDTGTYEQY
NA	TRBV28	ASQLGGGGENEQF
NA	TRBV7-9	ASRLGGTEAF
NA	TRBV6-5	ASSYRRGWQPQH
TRBD1	TRBV27	ASSWTGVEQY
NA	TRBV5-1	ASSLATGNTEAF
TRBD1	TRBV6-1	ASRGQGARGYT
NA	TRBV2	ASSEDRVSNQPQH
NA	TRBV2	ASSVGAGGFYEQY
NA	TRBV19	ASGEETASSYEQY